The 32 T cell receptor beta chains below all came from one sample that was sequenced in a study of beta chain features in type 1 diabetes. The study reverse transcribed the entire isolated RNA, so it sequenced expressed TCRB transcripts. TCRdb keeps only in-frame clones here, not all; method: immunoSEQ multiplex PCR. The repertoire has a few hundred thousand clones, about 20% of them found once; the top ten carry under 0.055%. Sequencing used naive CD4+ T cells from blood. The receptor set was obtained from a woman aged 18-29 years in good health.

This rearrangement joins TRBV5-1 to TRBJ1-6; TRBD1 matches at 8 bases. Germline V gives CDR1 SGHRS, CDR2 YFSETQ. The ends lost 4 bases at V and 5 bases at J; junction bases unmatched: 5. This CDR3 has 15 amino acids. The CDR3 sequence is CASSSQTGDNSPLHF. The CDR3 nucleotides are TGCGCCAGCAGCAGCCAGACAGGGGATAATTCACCCCTCCACTTT.

This clone was found a few times. V usage is TRBV25-1 and J usage is TRBJ1-1; TRBD1 matches at 9 bases. The CDR3 runs 13 residues. Per the germline V gene, CDR1 is MGHDK and CDR2 is SYGVNS. V shed 4 bases and J 11 bases; nucleotides not matched to a gene: 8. The CDR3 protein is CASSVTGTGNAFF. DNA for the CDR3: TGTGCCAGCAGTGTAACCGGGACAGGGAATGCTTTCTTT.

The chain links TRBV18 to TRBJ2-7, with D possibly being TRBD2 (7 bases). Between the trimmed V and J ends, which lost 3 bases and 2 bases, there was a span of 14 bases. The CDR3 consists of 15 residues. The germline V gene encodes CDR1 KGHSH and CDR2 LQKENI. CDR3 coding DNA: TGTGCCAGCTCACCGAGTTACGGGGGGCCCTACGAGCAGTACTTC. Protein product: CASSPSYGGPYEQYF.

For this clone: This same CDR3 is encoded by further DNA sequences in the sample. The CDR3 DNA follows: TGTGCCAGCAGCCCGGACAGTAACTATGGCTACACCTTC. It encodes CASSPDSNYGYTF. The chain is built from TRBV5-4 and TRBJ1-2, with D tentatively TRBD1 (6 bases). This CDR3 is built from 13 residues. The germline CDR1 and CDR2 sequences are SGHNT and YYREEE (reference sequence). Trimming took off 4 bases at V and 1 base at J, with 8 bases between the two ends.

This clone was seen more than once but under ten times. V gene TRBV9 combines with J gene TRBJ1-2; no reliable D call. CDR1 SGDLS and CDR2 YYNGEE come from the germline V gene. V lost 4 bases and J lost 6, with 16 bases in between. This CDR3 contains 14 residues. CDR3 in DNA: TGTGCCAGCAGCCGTAGCCTAGGGAGTAATGGCTACACCTTC. Amino acid sequence: CASSRSLGSNGYTF.

The sample holds a few counts of this clone. The chain combines TRBV7-9 with TRBJ2-2; D unclear. Germline V gene sequence: CDR1 SEHNR, CDR2 FQNEAQ (reference sequence). Deletions cut 4 bases from V and 2 bases from J, with 11 bases between. The CDR3 runs 15 residues. CDR3 residues: CASSYQGSNTGELFF. The CDR3 DNA reads TGTGCCAGCAGCTATCAAGGTAGCAACACCGGGGAGCTGTTTTTT. Complete variable domain (other parts from reference TRBV7-9 and TRBJ2-2): DTGVSQNPRHKITKRGQNVTFRCDPISEHNRLYWYRQTLGQGPEFLTYFQNEAQLEKSRLLSDRFSAERPKGSFSTLEIQRTEQGDSAMYLCASSYQGSNTGELFFGEGSRLTVL.

This clone has only a few counts. The V and J genes are TRBV7-2 and TRBJ1-1, with 7 bases fitting TRBD1. The germline CDR1 and CDR2 sequences are SGHTA and FQGNSA. CDR3 length: 14 residues. Trimming cost V 3 bases and J 1 base; bases outside gene matches: 2. The CDR3 DNA reads TGTGCCAGCAGCTTTTACAGGGGGAACACTGAAGCTTTCTTT. Residues: CASSFYRGNTEAFF.

The rearrangement joins TRBV30 to TRBJ2-7; D might be TRBD1 (5 bases). The CDR3 length is 14 residues. Trimming took off 3 bases at V and 1 base at J, with 13 bases between the two ends. CDR1 is GTSNPN, CDR2 SVGIG, per germline (reference sequence). The CDR3 spells CAWRGAGKSYEQYF. CDR3 in DNA: TGTGCCTGGAGAGGAGCAGGGAAATCCTACGAGCAGTACTTC. Full variable domain (outside the CDR3, taken from reference TRBV30 and TRBJ2-7): SQTIHQWPATLVQPVGSPLSLECTVEGTSNPNLYWYRQAAGRGLQLLFYSVGIGQISSEVPQNLSASRPQDRQFILSSKKLLLSDSGFYLCAWRGAGKSYEQYFGPGTRLTVT.

V is TRBV7-9 and J is TRBJ1-1; 7 bases align to TRBD1. V lost 5 bases and J lost 8; bases outside the gene matches: 2. Germline V gene sequence: CDR1 SEHNR, CDR2 FQNEAQ (reference sequence). CDR3 size: 11 residues. CDR3 loop: CASSAGQEAFF. The CDR3 nucleotides are TGTGCCAGCAGCGCGGGACAGGAAGCTTTCTTT.

V gene TRBV27 combines with J gene TRBJ2-4; 10 nucleotides line up with TRBD2. This CDR3 region has 15 residues. Per the germline V gene, CDR1 is MNHEY and CDR2 is SMNVEV (reference sequence). V was pared by 6 bases and J by 7 bases, with 9 bases of the junction left unmatched. The CDR3 DNA reads as TGTGCCAGCAGGGAGCTAGCGGGAGTAGTGAACATTCAGTACTTC. Its protein is CASRELAGVVNIQYF.

This clone was seen only a few times. The V call is TRBV9, the J call TRBJ2-6, with TRBD1 matching over 7 bases. There are 19 residues in the CDR3. Germline CDR1 and CDR2: SGDLS and YYNGEE. Unmatched junction bases numbered 9, after V lost 0 bases and J lost 0 bases. CDR3 nucleotide sequence: TGTGCCAGCAGCGTAGGGTTGGGACAGTATACCTCTGGGGCCAACGTCCTGACTTTC. It encodes CASSVGLGQYTSGANVLTF.

The V gene is TRBV10-3, the J gene TRBJ1-6, with D tentatively TRBD1 (6 bases). The CDR3 has 17 residues. The germline V and J ends were trimmed by 6 bases and 1 base, with 16 bases remaining between them. Germline lookup yields CDR1 ENHRY and CDR2 SYGVKD. As DNA, the CDR3 is TGTGCCATCAGGTCGCAGGGGAAAGGGTCCTATAATTCACCCCTCCACTTT. Amino acids: CAIRSQGKGSYNSPLHF.

V usage is TRBV7-2 and J usage is TRBJ2-3, with 9 bases fitting TRBD2. Germline V gives CDR1 SGHTA, CDR2 FQGNSA. The junction had 6 bases not matched to a gene; V was cut back by 5 bases and J by 3 bases. The CDR3 contains 15 residues. In DNA form, the CDR3 reads TGTGCCAGCAGCCCAGCGGGGGGCGCGACAGATACGCAGTATTTT. Protein sequence: CASSPAGGATDTQYF.

This clone appeared a few times. The chain employs TRBV29-1 and TRBJ2-5; 9 bases align to TRBD2. The CDR3 extends over 15 amino acids. V shed 4 bases, J shed 5 bases, and the junction held 11 bases outside the gene matches. Germline V gene lookup returns CDR1 SQVTM and CDR2 ANQGSEA. CDR3 sequence (DNA): TGCAGCGTTGGGCTTTCCGGGACTAGCTTGGAGACCCAGTACTTC. Translation: CSVGLSGTSLETQYF. The full variable domain, completed using reference TRBV29-1 and TRBJ2-5, is SAVISQKPSRDICQRGTSLTIQCQVDSQVTMMFWYRQQPGQSLTLIATANQGSEATYESGFVIDKFPISRPNLTFSTLTVSNMSPEDSSIYLCSVGLSGTSLETQYFGPGTRLLVL.

The chain carries TRBV10-3 and TRBJ2-7; 9 bases are shared with TRBD1. CDR3 length: 16 amino acids. Germline V gene lookup returns CDR1 ENHRY and CDR2 SYGVKD. The V gene end was trimmed by 2 bases and the J gene end by 5 bases; junction bases not matched to a gene: 10. CDR3 sequence (DNA): TGTGCCATCAGTGAGCCTCCCGGGACAGGGCTCGACGAGCAGTACTTC. This encodes CAISEPPGTGLDEQYF.

This clone appeared a few times. The chain couples TRBV25-1 to TRBJ2-1; D not resolved. V was cut by 2 bases and J by 9 bases, with 11 bases left in between. The length of the CDR3 is 13 residues. Germline V gene lookup returns CDR1 MGHDK and CDR2 SYGVNS. The DNA for the CDR3 is TGTGCCAGCAGTGAAAGGTGGGCGAGTGAGCAGTTCTTC. It translates to CASSERWASEQFF.

This clone has just a few counts. The chain recombines TRBV7-9 with TRBJ2-1; 7 bases are shared with TRBD1. CDR1 is SEHNR and CDR2 is FQNEAQ in the germline V gene (reference sequence). J gave up 6 bases and V 7 bases, and 6 bases lay outside the gene matches. The CDR3 runs 13 residues. The CDR3 is CASTSRDSNEQFF. The CDR3 DNA sequence: TGTGCCAGCACGTCCCGGGACAGCAATGAGCAGTTCTTC.

The chain joins TRBV5-1 to TRBJ2-7; 8 bases are a match to TRBD2. With 0 bases clipped from V and 7 bases from J, the junction kept 9 bases outside the gene matches. Per germline, CDR1 SGHRS and CDR2 YFSETQ. The CDR3 covers 15 residues. The chain's CDR3 is CASSLVRAGAGEQYF. The CDR3 DNA reads TGCGCCAGCAGCTTGGTAAGAGCGGGAGCCGGGGAGCAGTACTTC.

The genes are TRBV11-3 and TRBJ2-7, with D tentatively TRBD1 (6 bases). From germline, CDR1 is SGHNT and CDR2 YENEEA. The CDR3 length is 14 residues. V shed 5 bases and J shed 5 bases, with 16 bases lying between them. CDR3 nucleotides: TGTGCCAGCAGCCCCCGGTGGGGGCCGGACGAGCAGTACTTC. It codes for CASSPRWGPDEQYF.

The chain uses TRBV9 and TRBJ1-2, with 9 bases aligning to TRBD1. Germline CDR1 and CDR2: SGDLS and YYNGEE. The J segment lost 4 bases and the V segment lost 3 bases, leaving 7 bases of the junction unmatched. The CDR3 loop spans 15 amino acids. As DNA, the CDR3 is TGTGCCAGCAGCGCCTCCGGGACAGGGAGCTATGGCTACACCTTC. It encodes CASSASGTGSYGYTF.

This chain uses TRBV29-1 with TRBJ2-5, with 7 bases matching TRBD1. From germline, CDR1 is SQVTM and CDR2 ANQGSEA. The CDR3 sequence is 11 residues long. With V trimmed by 7 bases and J by 7 bases, 6 bases remained unmatched. In DNA, the CDR3 is TGCAGCGGGGGGACAGCAGGGACCCAGTACTTC. This codes for CSGGTAGTQYF. Together with reference TRBV29-1 and TRBJ2-5, the CDR3 gives the full variable domain: SAVISQKPSRDICQRGTSLTIQCQVDSQVTMMFWYRQQPGQSLTLIATANQGSEATYESGFVIDKFPISRPNLTFSTLTVSNMSPEDSSIYLCSGGTAGTQYFGPGTRLLVL.

The J gene is TRBJ2-7, the V gene TRBV11-2; possibly TRBD1 for D (5 bases). This CDR3 spans 17 amino acids. V was pared by 0 bases and J by 7 bases, with 22 bases between. From germline, CDR1 is SGHAT and CDR2 FQNNGV. This CDR3 reads CASSLDPSRDSKKEQYF. CDR3 coding DNA: TGTGCCAGCAGCTTAGATCCTAGTCGTGACAGCAAAAAGGAGCAGTACTTC.

The chain employs TRBV4-2 and TRBJ2-7; 14 nucleotides align to TRBD2. The V gene's germline CDR1 is LGHNA and CDR2 YNFKEQ. Germline trimming cut 5 bases from V and 4 bases from J; bases unmatched to any gene: 7. CDR3 length equals 16 residues. The CDR3 is CASSKGTSGGPYEQYF. CDR3 coding DNA: TGTGCCAGCAGCAAGGGGACTAGCGGGGGTCCTTACGAGCAGTACTTC.

For this clone: This CDR3 is also generated by other DNA sequences in the sample. The chain has TRBV9 and TRBJ1-1; TRBD1 matches at 11 bases. This CDR3 is built from 14 residues. The V and J ends lost 4 bases and 3 bases, in that order; junction bases with no gene match: 2. Germline V gene data show CDR1 as SGDLS and CDR2 as YYNGEE. CDR3: CASSPGQGDTEAFF. Written as DNA, the CDR3 is TGTGCCAGCAGCCCGGGACAGGGGGACACTGAAGCTTTCTTT.

The rearrangement links TRBV7-9 to TRBJ1-1, with D unresolved. This CDR3 is 12 amino acids long. Deletions cut 2 bases from V and 6 bases from J, with 7 bases between. Germline-derived CDR1 and CDR2 are SEHNR and FQNEAQ (reference sequence). The CDR3 loop reads CASSLSRAEAFF. The CDR3 DNA reads as TGTGCCAGCAGCTTATCGAGGGCTGAAGCTTTCTTT.

The rearrangement joins TRBV7-8 to TRBJ1-4, with D tentatively TRBD1 (5 bases). The CDR3 sequence is 15 residues long. V lost 3 bases, J lost 8 bases, and 16 bases lay in between. Germline assignment: CDR1 SGHVS and CDR2 FQNEAQ. This CDR3 is CASSFSRGKSEKLFF. Here the CDR3 DNA reads TGTGCCAGCAGCTTCTCGCGGGGGAAGAGCGAAAAACTGTTTTTT. The entire variable domain, with the rest obtained from reference TRBV7-8 and TRBJ1-4, is as follows: GAGVSQSPRYKVAKRGQDVALRCDPISGHVSLFWYQQALGQGPEFLTYFQNEAQLDKSGLPSDRFFAERPEGSVSTLKIQRTQQEDSAVYLCASSFSRGKSEKLFFGSGTQLSVL.

This clone appeared a few times. The chain couples TRBV5-1 to TRBJ1-1; TRBD1 might be the D (6 bases). Looked up from germline, CDR1 is SGHRS and CDR2 is YFSETQ. The CDR3 runs 13 residues. V was trimmed by 5 bases and J by 8 bases, leaving 16 bases between them. The DNA of the CDR3 is TGCGCCAGCAGGGGGGTTACAGGGTCGGAAGCTTTCTTT. Protein sequence: CASRGVTGSEAFF. The complete variable domain, with remaining parts taken from reference TRBV5-1 and TRBJ1-1, reads KAGVTQTPRYLIKTRGQQVTLSCSPISGHRSVSWYQQTPGQGLQFLFEYFSETQRNKGNFPGRFSGRQFSNSRSEMNVSTLELGDSALYLCASRGVTGSEAFFGQGTRLTVV.

The chain is built from TRBV2 and TRBJ2-5; 10 bases match TRBD1. CDR1 and CDR2 from the germline V gene are SNHLY and FYNNEI. With 6 bases clipped from V and 5 bases from J, the junction kept 6 bases outside the gene matches. The CDR3 runs to 14 residues. For the CDR3, the DNA is TGTGCCAGCAGGCGGACAGGGGGGTTGGAGACCCAGTACTTC. Translating it yields CASRRTGGLETQYF. The full variable domain, completed using reference TRBV2 and TRBJ2-5, is EPEVTQTPSHQVTQMGQEVILRCVPISNHLYFYWYRQILGQKVEFLVSFYNNEISEKSEIFDDQFSVERPDGSNFTLKIRSTKLEDSAMYFCASRRTGGLETQYFGPGTRLLVL.

Of note for this clone: Other DNA variants within this sample encode the same CDR3. V and J are TRBV5-1 and TRBJ1-2; maybe TRBD1 (6 bases). Germline CDR1 reads SGHRS; CDR2 reads YFSETQ. V was clipped by 0 bases and J by 6 bases, with 6 bases between them. This CDR3 has 12 residues. The CDR3 region has the DNA TGCGCCAGCAGCTTGGGACAGGATGGCTACACCTTC. It is translated as CASSLGQDGYTF.

This clone has only a few counts. The chain joins TRBV19 to TRBJ1-1, with no clear D. V was cut by 7 bases and J by 4 bases, with 19 bases left in between. The CDR3 totals 15 residues. CDR1 is LNHDA, CDR2 SQIVND, per germline (reference sequence). The CDR3 sequence: CASTQPGVLTTEAFF. For the CDR3, the DNA is TGTGCCAGTACTCAACCCGGAGTACTTACCACTGAAGCTTTCTTT.

This clone was detected a few times. J is TRBJ2-7 and V is TRBV18; 9 positions agree with TRBD1. CDR3 length: 14 amino acids. The V segment lost 6 bases and the J segment 5 bases; nucleotides outside the gene matches: 8. CDR1 KGHSH and CDR2 LQKENI come from the germline V gene. Here the CDR3 DNA reads TGTGCCAGCTCTCTAAACAGGGGGCGTAACGAGCAGTACTTC. This sequence encodes CASSLNRGRNEQYF.

The chain uses TRBV2 and TRBJ2-3; 9 nucleotides match TRBD1. The germline gives CDR1 SNHLY, CDR2 FYNNEI. The CDR3 spans 16 residues. J lost 2 bases, V lost 5 bases, and 8 bases had no gene match. This CDR3 reads CASSWDRVTVTDTQYF. The CDR3 DNA is TGTGCCAGCAGTTGGGACAGGGTGACCGTCACAGATACGCAGTATTTT.